This T cell receptor (beta chain) was recorded in a study of early T cells in non-severe SARS-CoV-2 infection. Germline V gene lookup returns CDR1 SGDLS and CDR2 YYNGEE. Trimming took 3 bases from V and 4 from J, leaving 15 bases between them. This CDR3 region has 15 residues. Overall study results and limits: Matches to VDJdb favored anti-spike CD8 responses and missed private and CD4 specificities.

Attachment of unique molecular identifiers was made to individual cDNA molecules. TCRdb ran MiXCR on the 5' RACE reads and lists one entry per CDR3 protein. The table has 25,000 to 30,000 distinct CDR3 sequences, about 6.6% seen once. Details on this clonotype: Its antigen is as yet unknown.

The sequence derives from an adult who was a healthcare worker with PCR-confirmed SARS-CoV-2 infection or an uninfected control (not recorded which). This rearrangement joins TRBV9 to TRBJ2-3; no clear D gene. Here the sequenced sample was whole blood, taken at baseline. CDR3 residues: CASSDSPTLADTQYF. In DNA form, the CDR3 reads TGTGCCAGCAGCGACTCCCCCACCCTGGCAGATACGCAGTATTTT.